This T cell receptor beta chain was sequenced in a study of long-term antiretroviral therapy in people with HIV (dated by TCRdb to between 2022 and 2023). The study in broad terms: The earliest samples were collected roughly a decade before the 2015 WHO recommendation for immediate ART, at a time when ART was usually postponed until CD4 counts fell. A retrospective serial study tested whether changes in peripheral blood TRB repertoire composition and diversity were associated with ART initiation and durable HIV suppression. A total of over 150 cryopreserved PBMC samples came from a few dozen adults with confirmed HIV infection and were collected serially over a mean of roughly six years (range 1-12). Among the 30 to 35 participants with HIV, eleven to twelve were female. No cross-contamination during QIAcube processing turned up in test extractions that ran a monoclonal T-cell line alongside 30 or so polyclonal samples.

The CDR3 covers 14 residues, taking in both the cysteine and the phenylalanine. CDR3 DNA only is kept here, 42 bases in frame from base 1. CDR1 and CDR2 are read off the germline V gene as MNHEY and SVGAGI. The germline ends are 13 bases apart after V is trimmed by 7 bases and J by 1 base. The immunoSEQ hsTCRB v3.0 assay was used at survey level resolution for TRB variable region sequencing. TRB sequencing targeted a depth of roughly 35,000-55,000 T-cell genomes per sample. TRB libraries were pooled and sequenced on an Illumina MiSeq using a v3 150-cycle kit. On the authors' methods: Repertoire analysis was run in R within a reproducible Nextflow workflow that covered QC, data transformation and analysis. LymphoSeq2, an R package for exploring AIRR-Seq data, was used to implement the custom analyses. Several samples that yielded fewer than 5000 total TRB sequences were excluded, so that around 190 HIV repertoires were analyzed. Among the 170 to 200 retained HIV repertoires, 55 to 60 were collected before ART initiation and more than 120 after ART initiation. Repertoires were downsampled to 5000 TRB nucleotide sequences, and summary statistics were averaged over 100 downsampling iterations. Only TRB sequences with CDR3 regions of at least seven amino acids were retained for analysis. Two measures captured diversity: a Shannon entropy-derived clonality score and the Gini coefficient. Repertoire networks linked the top 5000 CDR3 amino acid sequences whenever two sequences differed by an edit distance of one. GLIPH2 predicted antigen specificity groups and MHC restriction for TRB CDR3 amino acid sequences. To flag known associations with CMV, EBV, HIV or tissue antigens, CDR3 amino acid sequences were compared against VDJdb and McPAS-TCR. Pre-ART, post-ART and control groups were compared with Wilcoxon signed-rank tests and Holm-Bonferroni correction. Held by TCRdb, this immuneACCESS table contains in-frame sequences only and omits some clones. Under half of the omission traces to an unresolved V gene where checked; the cause of the rest is unknown. The DNA was the basis for D and trimming; V, J and clone size are from that table. Counted in this sample were roughly 15,000 clones; approximately 80% of them appeared once. The top ten clonotypes cover roughly 12% of the sample.

Overall study outcomes, separate from this receptor: HIV repertoires had narrower CDR3 length ranges than controls, and the network structure suggested an antigen-experienced repertoire that shifted only slightly toward naive after ART. Expanded TRB clones identified before ART initiation dominated the repertoire at all time points, although this dominance fluctuated and declined in many PLHIV after ART. No data were available on ART adherence, viral resistance or therapy changes, limiting inferences about post-ART repertoire changes. Starting ART was linked to a significant rise in TRB diversity, yet even after long-term ART the diversity remained significantly lower than in transplant donor controls. Because cell numbers in pre-ART samples were limited, unsorted PBMC were profiled instead of sorted CD4+ and CD8+ T cells. The samples were dated from about 2004 to 2017, and the ART regimens that were used may be less effective than current ART regimens. Since PBMC availability was limited, sequencing covered only the TCR beta chain, with no alpha chain pairing.

To be included, a participant needed at least one PBMC sample from before ART initiation plus at least two post-ART samples. All participants with HIV were treated in the United States of America. Before DNA extraction, cryopreserved samples containing 1-10 million PBMC were thawed and washed. At the time of the earliest PBMC sample for each participant with HIV, ages ranged from about 23 to 60 years. PBMC samples from each participant spanned 1-4 timepoints before ART initiation and 2-8 timepoints after ART initiation, with a median of 7 samples. Serial HIV viral load, CD4+ T-cell count, ART history and demographic data were obtained for every participant. Genomic DNA was extracted from unsorted PBMC with a Qiagen kit on a QIAcube, processed in batches of 12 samples. Points on this clone: This receptor's antigen is unknown. Base qualities were left out, and no much larger clone turns up one base away.

The sequence links TRBV6-5 to TRBJ1-1; TRBD1 is possibly the D segment (6 matching bases). This TCR came from a woman aged 40 to 50 with HIV. This material consisted of unsorted PBMCs, taken more than 3.1 years after starting antiretroviral therapy. CDR3 protein: CASTHSQGNTEAFF. The nucleotide sequence is given as TGTGCCAGCACCCATTCACAGGGGAACACTGAAGCTTTCTTT.